One and the same sample provided the 14 T cell receptor beta chains below, sequenced in a study of blood T cell repertoires in COVID-19. Data came from immunoSEQ multiplex PCR; TCRdb stores just in-frame clones and leaves some out. This table has roughly 73,000 clones, around nine tenths appearing once. Sequenced material: peripheral blood. These receptors all stem from a human donor in a cohort sampled during active COVID-19.

The chain combines TRBV28 with TRBJ1-2, with D possibly TRBD1 on 5 matching bases. Trimming took 7 bases from V and 4 from J, leaving 16 bases between them. The germline CDR1 and CDR2 sequences are MDHEN and SYDVKM. The CDR3 consists of 14 residues. The CDR3 loop is CASNGGETLYGYTF. CDR3 nucleotides: TGTGCCAGCAACGGAGGGGAAACCCTCTATGGCTACACCTTC.

The rearrangement joins TRBV2 to TRBJ1-2; TRBD1 might be the D (5 bases). CDR3 size: 15 residues. Germline lookup yields CDR1 SNHLY and CDR2 FYNNEI. V was trimmed by 5 bases and J by 5 bases, leaving 18 bases between them. For the CDR3, the DNA is TGTGCCAGCAGTACGCTTTTGGACACTACTTATGGCTACACCTTC. This codes for CASSTLLDTTYGYTF.

This chain connects TRBV6-5 to TRBJ1-2, with a weak D call TRBD1 (6 bases). Germline V lookup: CDR1 MNHEY, CDR2 SVGAGI. The V end lost 8 bases, the J end lost 4 bases, and 17 bases lay between the germline ends. This CDR3 has 14 residues. In nucleotides, the CDR3 is TGTGCCAGCGGACGACAGGCTAGGGGCTATGGCTACACCTTC. Its translation: CASGRQARGYGYTF.

This sequence joins TRBV12-5 and TRBJ2-7; 7 bases map to TRBD2. Germline CDR1 LGHNT, CDR2 FRNRAP. CDR3 length equals 15 residues. J was trimmed by 4 bases and V by 6 bases; bases with no gene match: 12. In DNA, the CDR3 is TGTGCTAGTGGCCTGGGACTATGGGACTATTACGAGCAGTACTTC. Its translation: CASGLGLWDYYEQYF.

The rearrangement links TRBV3-1 (or the pseudogene TRBV3-2) to TRBJ1-5; 8 bases align to TRBD1. The CDR3 has 16 amino acids. V lost 3 bases and J lost 1; bases outside the gene matches: 5. CDR1 and CDR2 from the germline V gene are LGHDT and YNNKEL (reference sequence). The CDR3 here is CASSHGDRKSNQPQHF. The CDR3 region has the DNA TGTGCCAGCAGCCATGGGGACAGGAAGAGCAATCAGCCCCAGCATTTT.

J is TRBJ2-1 and V is TRBV27, with a weak D call TRBD1 (5 bases). The V and J ends lost 2 bases and 4 bases respectively, with 15 bases between them. Germline CDR1 is MNHEY and CDR2 is SMNVEV (reference sequence). The CDR3 is 16 amino acids. CDR3 protein: CASSLNGQGGYNEQFF. The CDR3, as DNA: TGTGCCAGCAGTTTAAACGGGCAGGGTGGGTACAATGAGCAGTTCTTC.

The chain carries TRBV5-1 and TRBJ1-1, with D hard to call. The CDR3 runs to 14 residues. The ends were cut back, 0 bases at V and 0 bases at J, with 6 bases in the middle. Germline V gene sequence: CDR1 SGHRS, CDR2 YFSETQ. Here the CDR3 DNA reads TGCGCCAGCAGCTTGGACGGGATGAACACTGAAGCTTTCTTT. Translation gives CASSLDGMNTEAFF.

This chain joins TRBV5-1 and TRBJ1-4; a weak D match, TRBD1 (5 bases). The CDR3 loop spans 15 amino acids. V was pared by 1 base and J by 8 bases, with 15 bases between. Germline V gives CDR1 SGHRS, CDR2 YFSETQ. The CDR3 loop reads CASSLSGGSREKLFF. As DNA, the CDR3 is TGCGCCAGCAGCTTGTCCGGGGGTAGCAGAGAAAAACTGTTTTTT.

The chain has TRBV5-6 and TRBJ1-2; TRBD1 might be the D (5 bases). The CDR3 is made up of 15 amino acids. Trimming took off 3 bases at V and 0 bases at J, with 12 bases between the two ends. Germline CDR1 reads SGHDT; CDR2 reads YYEEEE. Here the CDR3 reads CASSSGSKANYGYTF. CDR3 sequence (DNA): TGTGCCAGCAGCTCAGGGTCGAAAGCTAACTATGGCTACACCTTC.

The chain couples TRBV10-2 to TRBJ1-4, with TRBD1 matching 10 bases. CDR1 is WSHSY, CDR2 SAAADI, per germline. V lost 5 bases, J lost 6 bases, and 3 bases stayed unmatched. The CDR3 consists of 14 residues. The CDR3 is CASSRTGGDEKLFF. The CDR3 nucleotides are TGCGCCAGCAGTCGGACAGGGGGAGATGAAAAACTGTTTTTT.

The CDR3 loop is CASNSVGTRAYEQYF. As DNA, the CDR3 is TGTGCCAGCAATAGTGTCGGGACTAGAGCCTACGAGCAGTACTTC. The chain links TRBV5-5 to TRBJ2-7; TRBD2 aligns across 8 bases. Germline CDR1 SGHKS, CDR2 YYEKEE (reference sequence). The CDR3 has 15 amino acids. Unmatched junction bases numbered 10, after V lost 6 bases and J lost 2 bases. The variable domain in full, with the rest retrieved from reference TRBV5-5 and TRBJ2-7, is DAGVTQSPTHLIKTRGQQVTLRCSPISGHKSVSWYQQVLGQGPQFIFQYYEKEERGRGNFPDRFSARQFPNYSSELNVNALLLGDSALYLCASNSVGTRAYEQYFGPGTRLTVT.

The rearrangement joins TRBV7-3 to TRBJ2-5; 9 nucleotides match TRBD2. V gave up 4 bases and J gave up 2 bases; unmatched junction bases: 5. The germline gives CDR1 SGHTA, CDR2 FQGTGA. CDR3 size: 15 residues. CDR3 sequence reads: CASSSPAGGQETQYF. CDR3 nucleotide sequence: TGTGCCAGCAGCTCACCAGCGGGAGGACAAGAGACCCAGTACTTC.

V is TRBV24-1 and J is TRBJ2-1, with 7 bases aligning to TRBD2. V dropped 3 bases and J dropped 3; count of bases not matched to a gene: 4. This CDR3 is built from 15 residues. Germline V lookup: CDR1 KGHDR, CDR2 SFDVKD. CDR3 nucleotide sequence: TGTGCCACCAGTGATCGCGGGAGAGACTACAATGAGCAGTTCTTC. This translates into CATSDRGRDYNEQFF.

J is TRBJ1-2 and V is TRBV24-1, with 8 bases matching TRBD1. Germline V gene sequence: CDR1 KGHDR, CDR2 SFDVKD. The length of the CDR3 is 13 residues. V shed 4 bases and J 7 bases; nucleotides not matched to a gene: 4. CDR3 sequence: CATSDRTGFGYTF. In DNA form, the CDR3 reads TGTGCCACCAGTGACAGGACAGGGTTTGGCTACACCTTC.